Listed below are T cell receptor beta chains from one sample, sequenced in a study of T cells in Graves' hyperthyroidism and ophthalmopathy. TCRdb recomputed calls from the multiplex PCR reads with MiXCR, one row per CDR3 protein. This table holds approximately 530,000 distinct CDR3 sequences, 15% to 20% found once. Sequences were obtained from blood. Source of these receptors: a middle-aged man with Graves' ophthalmopathy. The CDR3 runs from the conserved cysteine through the conserved F or W. The D gene is left open where the match is weak. Some rows mark clone size as missing; the rest say once, few, many or name a class of expanded clone.

>TRBV5-5|TRBD2|TRBJ2-2|few
TGTGCCAGCAGCCCCCGGGAGGTCGGGGAGCTGTTTTTT
CASSPREVGELFF
>TRBV6-1|TRBD1|TRBJ1-1|NA
TGTGCCAGCGGGAGAACAGGGGCCCAATTAAGGGTAACGAACACTGAAGCTTTCTTT
CASGRTGAQLRVTNTEAFF
>TRBV2|NA|TRBJ1-2|NA
TGTGCCAGCAGTGAGACGGAGAACTATGGCTACACCTTC
CASSETENYGYTF
>TRBV20-1|NA|TRBJ2-7|NA
TGCAGTGCTCAGGTGGTCCATAGGGGTCGGTACGAGCAGTACTTC
CSAQVVHRGRYEQYF
>TRBV2|NA|TRBJ1-2|many
TGTGCCAGCAGTGAAACGGGGAAAGGAGAGGACTATGGCTACACCTTC
CASSETGKGEDYGYTF
>TRBV20-1|NA|TRBJ1-2|NA
TGCAGTGCCACAGGGCCTCTCTATGGCTACACCTTC
CSATGPLYGYTF
>TRBV13|NA|TRBJ2-7|few
TGTGCCAGCAGCTTAGAGGCCAGGGCCTCCTACGAGCAGTACTTC
CASSLEARASYEQYF
>TRBV12-3/TRBV12-4|NA|TRBJ2-2|NA
TGTGCCAGCAGTTTGTACAGGAAGGTCGCCGGGGAGCTGTTTTTT
CASSLYRKVAGELFF
>TRBV19|NA|TRBJ1-1|NA
TGTGCCAGCGGCCGCAGGGGCAGGGACACTGAAGCTCTCTTT
CASGRRGRDTEALF
>TRBV2|TRBD1|TRBJ1-1|NA
TGTGCCAGCGGGGGACAGGGTTTGGCAGCTTTCTTT
CASGGQGLAAFF
>TRBV30|NA|TRBJ2-3|few
TGTGCCTGGAGTTCGGGACAAGATACGCAGTATTTT
CAWSSGQDTQYF
>TRBV5-6|TRBD1|TRBJ2-1|many
TGTGCCAGCAGCTTGGACGGGACAGGGGGCTACAATGAGCAGTTCTTC
CASSLDGTGGYNEQFF
>TRBV27|NA|TRBJ2-5|many
TGTGCCAGCAGTTTTCACCGGGGAGGAGAGACCCAGTACTTC
CASSFHRGGETQYF
>TRBV7-8|TRBD1|TRBJ2-3|many
TGTGCCAGCAGCTTAGAGGGGGCTAGCTCAAAGTCACAGTATTTT
CASSLEGASSKSQYF
>TRBV3-1|NA|TRBJ2-3|NA
TGTGCCAGCAACAGAGGGGGATCTAGCACAGATACGCAGTATTTT
CASNRGGSSTDTQYF
>TRBV18|TRBD1|TRBJ2-5|NA
TGTGCCAGCTCACCGGGACAGGCCCAAGAGACCCAGTACTTC
CASSPGQAQETQYF
>TRBV11-2|NA|TRBJ2-5|NA
TGTGCCAGCAGCCTTAGGGGGGCCATACCACTCCAAGAGACCCAGTACTTC
CASSLRGAIPLQETQYF
>TRBV20-1|TRBD2|TRBJ2-1|NA
TGCAGTGCTAGACCCGGGACTAGCGGGAGAGGGCATGAGCAGTTCTTC
CSARPGTSGRGHEQFF
>TRBV28|TRBD1|TRBJ2-7|many
TGTGCCAGCAGTTTGCCGGGACAGGGGCTAATCTACGAGCAGTACTTC
CASSLPGQGLIYEQYF
>TRBV24-1|NA|TRBJ2-6|once
TGTGCCACCAGTGACACCAACTCTGGGGCCAACGTCCTGACTTTC
CATSDTNSGANVLTF
>TRBV28|TRBD2|TRBJ2-3|many
TGTGCCAGCAGTTCTCCGGGACTAGCGGGATATGGAGATACGCAGTATTTT
CASSSPGLAGYGDTQYF
>TRBV30|NA|TRBJ2-3|NA
TGTGCCTGGAGTGTGGGGGGAGATACGCGGTATTTT
CAWSVGGDTRYF
>TRBV27|NA|TRBJ1-2|NA
TGTGCCAGCAGTTTCGGGCGGGATTATGGCTACACCTTC
CASSFGRDYGYTF
>TRBV20-1|NA|TRBJ1-1|NA
TGCAGTGCTAGTGACGACAGAAATAATGATGAAGCTTTCTTT
CSASDDRNNDEAFF
>TRBV29-1|NA|TRBJ1-2|few
TGCAGCGTTGCAGCTGAACTCACGCCGGATGGCTACACCTTC
CSVAAELTPDGYTF
>TRBV20-1|NA|TRBJ2-1|NA
TGCAGTGCTGTCGGGCCTTACAATGAGCAGTTCTTC
CSAVGPYNEQFF